This T cell receptor beta chain comes out of a study of T cell responses to AZD1222 COVID-19 vaccine (dated by TCRdb to the early 2020s). Context from the whole study: TCR sequencing was performed for about 250 trial participants, of whom 200 to 210 were given two doses of AZD1222 and some 25 were given two doses of MenACWY control vaccine. Trial participants were enrolled by age into subgroups of 18-55, 56-69 and 70-plus years, and about 150, 27 and 61 TCR-sequenced participants, respectively, were included in these subgroups.

The paper's findings and limits, for the study overall: Epitopes outside the regions mutated in the B.1.351 and B.1.1.7 variants were reportedly recognized by nearly half of the unique spike-specific TCRs. Because no day 14 peak-response samples were available, repertoires were characterized only after the peak T cell response. After two AZD1222 doses, both the breadth and the depth of spike-specific TCRs were significantly higher than at day 0 and than in MenACWY recipients. The whole spike protein was spanned by vaccine-associated CD4 TCRs, and dominant responses were seen in regions 160-218 and 743-854. The 56-69-year group was small, and its depth increase did not reach significance, likely because of low power. Most participants were white British and females outnumbered males, and the authors suggested that clonal diversity may have been underestimated. Conclusions about previously exposed vaccinees are limited because only 5 or 6 AZD1222 recipients were SARS-CoV-2 seropositive at baseline.

The germline V gene provides CDR1 MNHNS and CDR2 SASEGT. Counted from cysteine to phenylalanine, this CDR3 has 14 amino acids. Of the read, only the CDR3 DNA is kept; its 42 bases are in frame from base 1. The junction shows trimming of 2 bases on V and 8 bases on J, plus 15 bases between the germline ends. The CDR3 regions of human TCRbeta chains were analyzed by immunosequencing. The authors' pipeline ran thus. TCRs in the repertoires were compared against a reference library of SARS-CoV-2-specific TCRs that had been generated with the MIRA antigen-specificity platform. Breadth was defined as the fraction of unique TCRs that were SARS-CoV-2-associated, and depth was defined as the fraction of total T cells that were SARS-CoV-2-associated. Using the MIRA data, every spike-specific TCR was mapped to the spike region that the TCR reacted to and assigned to either a CD4 or a CD8 class. Log10-transformed breadth and depth values were compared by one-way ANOVA with Sidak's multiple comparisons tests. TCRdb carries this immuneACCESS record with in-frame sequences only. Its versions omit some clonotypes, under half of them owing to an unresolved V gene in the studies checked, with the rest unexplained. The V and J calls and clone size are taken from that table; D and trimming were inferred from the DNA. In this sample the table shows 140,000 or so clones, approximately 90% of which occur a single time. Clones ranked in the top ten supply 1.5% to 2% of the sample.

This specimen's time point label, interpreted: about 28 days (+/-7) after the second vaccine dose. AZD1222 recipients given second doses at about 4 weeks or at about 12 weeks were pooled, since spike-specific TCR depth and breadth were not found to differ between the two schedules. Vaccinee samples came from UK trials COV001 and COV002, including a single-blind randomized controlled phase 2/3 trial of AZD1222 (ChAdOx1 nCoV-19) in healthy adults. Trial participant PBMC samples were collected at day 0 and day 28 after the second dose for TCRbeta chain sequencing. As concerns this clone: It has no known antigen specificity. One base away there is no much larger clone; base qualities are not given.

The receptor was derived from an adult who received the AZD1222 COVID-19 vaccine. This chain joins TRBV6-1 to TRBJ1-2, with TRBD1 tentatively as D gene (6 bases match). This specimen consisted of peripheral blood, obtained 28 days after the second AZD1222 dose. The bases are TGTGCCAGCAGTGAACCGGTAGGGGGGCTCGGCTACACCTTC. Its amino acids are CASSEPVGGLGYTF.